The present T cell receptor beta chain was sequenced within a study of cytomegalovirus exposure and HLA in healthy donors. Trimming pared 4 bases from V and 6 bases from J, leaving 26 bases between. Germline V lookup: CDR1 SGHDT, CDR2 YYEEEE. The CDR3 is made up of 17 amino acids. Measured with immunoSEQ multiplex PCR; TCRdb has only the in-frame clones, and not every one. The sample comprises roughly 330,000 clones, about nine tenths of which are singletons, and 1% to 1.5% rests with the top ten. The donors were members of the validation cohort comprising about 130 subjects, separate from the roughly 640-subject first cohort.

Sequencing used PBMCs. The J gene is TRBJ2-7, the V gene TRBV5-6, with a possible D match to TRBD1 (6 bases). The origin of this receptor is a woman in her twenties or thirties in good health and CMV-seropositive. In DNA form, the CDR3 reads TGTGCCAGCAGCCCTAGGAAGACTGGGGGCCAGGCAAGCGAGCAGTACTTC. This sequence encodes CASSPRKTGGQASEQYF.